This T cell receptor beta chain came from a study of blood T cell repertoires in COVID-19. Study-wide context: COVID-19 samples, acute and convalescent, were from the United States, Italy and Spain.

The method was immunoSEQ multiplex PCR; TCRdb's version includes in-frame clones alone and lacks a portion of them. Of about 150,000 clones listed, around 90% are singletons. Per germline, CDR1 SGHRS and CDR2 YFSETQ. V was clipped by 1 base and J by 2 bases; unmatched bases: 12. There are 18 residues in the CDR3. The TCR sequence derives from a man aged 55-75 years with active or convalescent COVID-19. The chain couples TRBV5-1 to TRBJ2-3; 8 bases match TRBD1. Sequencing input: peripheral blood. In DNA, the CDR3 is TGCGCCAGCAGCTTGAGCCCCCTTACAGGGGGGTCCACAGATACGCAGTATTTT. Protein product: CASSLSPLTGGSTDTQYF.